This T cell receptor beta chain was identified during a study of breast tumors, draining lymph nodes, adjacent tissues. Study-wide results and caveats: Data fit most tumor T cells coming from lymph node, expanding in tumor. Tumor repertoires ranked between lymph nodes and nontumor tissue in diversity, with V and J gene preferences. Data only fit, rather than demonstrated, lymph node origin of most tumor T cells.

A remark on this clonotype: Its antigen is still unknown.

Breast cancer patients provided tissue from their axillary draining lymph nodes. TCRdb itself ran the multiplex PCR reads through MiXCR, one entry per CDR3 protein. The sample has approximately 150,000 distinct CDR3 sequences; over 25% are singletons. The receptor was isolated from a female donor with breast cancer. Some clones in this sample may be carry-over from other donors' samples. The sequencing input was axillary lymph node tissue.

The CDR3 sequence is CASSAPSTGTTNSPLHF. In DNA, the CDR3 is TGTGCCAGCAGTGCCCCCTCGACAGGGACCACAAATTCACCCCTCCACTTT. The chain employs TRBV7-9 and TRBJ1-6; 7 bases agree with TRBD1. CDR3 length: 17 residues. Germline loops: CDR1 SEHNR, CDR2 FQNEAQ (reference sequence). V shed 6 bases and J 7 bases; nucleotides not matched to a gene: 15.